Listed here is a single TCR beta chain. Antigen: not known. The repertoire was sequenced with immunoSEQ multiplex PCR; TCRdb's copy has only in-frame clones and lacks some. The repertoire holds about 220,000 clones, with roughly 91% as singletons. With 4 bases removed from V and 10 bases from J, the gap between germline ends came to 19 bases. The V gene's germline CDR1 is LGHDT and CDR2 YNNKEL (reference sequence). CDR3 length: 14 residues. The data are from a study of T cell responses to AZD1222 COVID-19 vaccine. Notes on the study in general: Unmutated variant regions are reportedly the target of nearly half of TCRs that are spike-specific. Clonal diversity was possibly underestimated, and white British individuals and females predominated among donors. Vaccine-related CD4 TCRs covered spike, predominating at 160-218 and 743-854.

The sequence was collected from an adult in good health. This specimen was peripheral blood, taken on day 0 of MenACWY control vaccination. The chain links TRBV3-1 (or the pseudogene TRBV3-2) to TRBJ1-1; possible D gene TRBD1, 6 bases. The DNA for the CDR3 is TGTGCCAGCAGCCCACAAGTAGAACAGGGAGCAGCTTTCTTT. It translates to CASSPQVEQGAAFF.